Presented here are 20 T cell receptor beta chains from one specimen sequenced in a study of blood T cell repertoires in COVID-19. The method was immunoSEQ multiplex PCR; TCRdb's version includes in-frame clones alone and lacks a portion of them. This sample has 210,000 or so clones, with more than 70% found just once. The sequencing input was peripheral blood. The receptors were sampled from a man over 45 with active or convalescent COVID-19.

The rearrangement links TRBV10-3 to TRBJ2-1, with a weak D call TRBD2 (5 bases). The CDR3 consists of 16 residues. Trimming pared 0 bases from V and 7 bases from J, leaving 16 bases between. Per germline, CDR1 ENHRY and CDR2 SYGVKD. The CDR3 sequence: CAISESFWEKGNEQFF. In DNA, the CDR3 is TGTGCCATCAGTGAGTCGTTTTGGGAGAAAGGGAATGAGCAGTTCTTC.

There are a few counts of this clone. The rearrangement joins TRBV7-9 to TRBJ2-2, with 8 nucleotides matching TRBD1. The CDR3 sequence is 14 residues long. Unmatched junction bases numbered 3, after V lost 4 bases and J lost 5 bases. Per the germline V gene, CDR1 is SEHNR and CDR2 is FQNEAQ (reference sequence). This chain's CDR3 is CASSSRTGTGELFF. The CDR3 DNA sequence: TGTGCCAGCAGCTCTAGGACAGGGACCGGGGAGCTGTTTTTT.

The CDR3 here is CASSEALRGATAFF. Written as DNA, the CDR3 is TGTGCCAGCAGTGAAGCGCTTCGGGGGGCAACAGCTTTCTTT. V is TRBV2 and J is TRBJ1-1; tentatively, D is TRBD1 (6 bases). There are 14 residues in the CDR3. Trimming took off 0 bases at V and 10 bases at J, with 15 bases between the two ends. CDR1 and CDR2 from the germline V gene are SNHLY and FYNNEI.

This clone was observed once. The rearrangement uses TRBV4-1 and TRBJ2-1; TRBD1 agrees at 7 bases. Per germline, CDR1 MGHRA and CDR2 YSYEKL. This CDR3 is 15 amino acids long. V trimming: 2 bases; J trimming: 7 bases; junction bases outside the gene matches: 8. Here the CDR3 reads CASSQSDRERNEQFF. CDR3 coding DNA: TGCGCCAGCAGCCAAAGCGACAGGGAACGGAATGAGCAGTTCTTC.

CDR3 in amino acids: CASSVGGTGELFF. The CDR3 DNA follows: TGTGCCAGCAGCGTAGGAGGGACCGGGGAGCTGTTTTTT. The chain combines TRBV9 with TRBJ2-2, with a tentative D call TRBD2 (5 bases). The length of the CDR3 is 13 residues. The V gene's germline CDR1 is SGDLS and CDR2 YYNGEE. Between the trimmed V and J ends, which lost 0 bases and 5 bases, there was a span of 5 bases.

The chain links TRBV28 to TRBJ1-1; D might be TRBD1 (6 bases). V lost 10 bases and J lost 2, with 11 bases in between. The length of the CDR3 is 12 residues. Germline loops: CDR1 MDHEN, CDR2 SYDVKM. CDR3 bases: TGTGCCACCCGACAGGTCAACACTGAAGCTTTCTTT. Its translation: CATRQVNTEAFF.

This chain links TRBV27 with TRBJ2-2, with 11 bases that match TRBD2. V trimming: 3 bases; J trimming: 1 base; junction bases outside the gene matches: 10. The CDR3 is 19 amino acids. Germline values: CDR1 MNHEY, CDR2 SMNVEV (reference sequence). CDR3 coding DNA: TGTGCCAGCAGTTTTGTTTGGCGACTAGCGGGAATGAACACCGGGGAGCTGTTTTTT. Translated: CASSFVWRLAGMNTGELFF.

This clone was recorded a few times. This sequence joins TRBV10-3 and TRBJ2-1; TRBD2 matches at 12 bases. CDR1 ENHRY and CDR2 SYGVKD come from the germline V gene. The length of the CDR3 is 14 residues. With 10 bases clipped from V and 6 bases from J, the junction kept 7 bases outside the gene matches. Here the CDR3 reads CATQLAGGTNEQFF. The CDR3 bases are TGTGCCACCCAACTAGCGGGAGGTACCAATGAGCAGTTCTTC.

The rearrangement links TRBV25-1 to TRBJ2-4; TRBD1 aligns across 9 bases. The CDR3 has 16 amino acids. J was trimmed by 7 bases and V by 3 bases; bases with no gene match: 10. The germline gives CDR1 MGHDK, CDR2 SYGVNS. DNA of the CDR3: TGTGCCAGCAGTGAGGGAAGGGACAGGGATATTAACATTCAGTACTTC. Its protein is CASSEGRDRDINIQYF. The full variable domain, in which reference TRBV25-1 and TRBJ2-4 provide the parts outside the CDR3, is EADIYQTPRYLVIGTGKKITLECSQTMGHDKMYWYQQDPGMELHLIHYSYGVNSTEKGDLSSESTVSRIRTEHFPLTLESARPSHTSQYLCASSEGRDRDINIQYFGAGTRLSVL.

V gene TRBV3-1 (or the pseudogene TRBV3-2) combines with J gene TRBJ2-6, with D maybe TRBD1 (6 bases). Germline CDR1 LGHDT, CDR2 YNNKEL (reference sequence). V dropped 2 bases and J dropped 1 base, with 6 bases sitting between them. CDR3 size: 15 residues. The CDR3 sequence: CASSQRGSGANVLTF. The CDR3 DNA is TGTGCCAGCAGCCAAAGGGGGTCTGGGGCCAACGTCCTGACTTTC.

The chain links TRBV27 to TRBJ2-1; 7 positions match TRBD2. J lost 3 bases, V lost 7 bases, and 9 bases had no gene match. This CDR3 comprises 15 residues. CDR1 is MNHEY, CDR2 SMNVEV, per germline (reference sequence). CDR3 sequence: CASTLTWGGYNEQFF. The CDR3 DNA is TGTGCCAGCACCCTTACCTGGGGGGGCTACAATGAGCAGTTCTTC.

The chain recombines TRBV5-1 with TRBJ2-5, with a weak D call TRBD1 (7 bases). Looked up from germline, CDR1 is SGHRS and CDR2 is YFSETQ. The CDR3 runs 16 residues. Deletions cut 4 bases from V and 2 bases from J, with 18 bases between. The CDR3 region has the DNA TGCGCCAGCAGCACATCCCCGACAGGGAGGCAAGAGACCCAGTACTTC. Translation gives CASSTSPTGRQETQYF.

This chain links TRBV29-1 with TRBJ1-2; 7 nucleotides line up with TRBD1. V lost 5 bases to trimming and J lost 2 bases; unmatched junction nucleotides: 2. The CDR3 covers 12 residues. Looked up from germline, CDR1 is SQVTM and CDR2 is ANQGSEA. This chain's CDR3 is CSVQGQNYGYTF. The CDR3 region has the DNA TGCAGCGTTCAGGGACAGAACTATGGCTACACCTTC.

This sequence joins TRBV9 and TRBJ2-1; 7 bases line up with TRBD2. J gave up 7 bases and V 4 bases, and 11 bases lay outside the gene matches. Germline lookup yields CDR1 SGDLS and CDR2 YYNGEE. This CDR3 spans 15 amino acids. CDR3 sequence: CASSQMGGRRNEQFF. The CDR3 bases are TGTGCCAGCAGCCAAATGGGAGGGAGGAGGAATGAGCAGTTCTTC. The whole variable domain, filled in from reference TRBV9 and TRBJ2-1, reads DSGVTQTPKHLITATGQRVTLRCSPRSGDLSVYWYQQSLDQGLQFLIQYYNGEERAKGNILERFSAQQFPDLHSELNLSSLELGDSALYFCASSQMGGRRNEQFFGPGTRLTVL.

The chain employs TRBV6-5 and TRBJ1-2; D possibly corresponds to TRBD1 (6 bases). Trimming removed 6 bases at V and 4 bases at J, with 18 bases between. The CDR3 contains 15 residues. The germline gives CDR1 MNHEY, CDR2 SVGAGI. This chain's CDR3 is CASRQGGGALYGYTF. In DNA, the CDR3 is TGTGCCAGCAGGCAAGGTGGGGGGGCCCTCTATGGCTACACCTTC.

V gene TRBV28 combines with J gene TRBJ2-7, with 10 bases that match TRBD2. The CDR3 spans 14 residues. The V segment lost 3 bases and the J segment 3 bases; nucleotides outside the gene matches: 2. Germline assignment: CDR1 MDHEN and CDR2 SYDVKM. The CDR3 spells CASSLQREGYEQYF. The CDR3 nucleotides read TGTGCCAGCAGTTTGCAGCGGGAGGGCTACGAGCAGTACTTC.

J is TRBJ2-1 and V is TRBV3-1 (or the pseudogene TRBV3-2); perhaps TRBD1 as D (5 bases). The V gene lost 0 bases and the J gene lost 2 bases, with 14 bases spanning the gap. CDR3 length: 17 amino acids. The V gene's germline CDR1 is LGHDT and CDR2 YNNKEL (reference sequence). CDR3: CASSQERTRQTYNEQFF. In nucleotides, the CDR3 is TGTGCCAGCAGCCAAGAGAGGACAAGACAGACCTACAATGAGCAGTTCTTC.

The CDR3 DNA reads TGCGCCAGCAGCCTGATGGGACAGGGAGGCACTGAAGCTTTCTTT. Translation: CASSLMGQGGTEAFF. The chain recombines TRBV4-1 with TRBJ1-1, with 9 bases identical to TRBD1. CDR3 length: 15 residues. The germline CDR1 and CDR2 sequences are MGHRA and YSYEKL. Germline trimming cut 4 bases from V and 4 bases from J; bases unmatched to any gene: 7.

This clone was seen a few times. The chain has TRBV7-2 and TRBJ1-5, with a possible D match to TRBD1 (5 bases). The germline V gene has CDR1 SGHTA and CDR2 FQGNSA. The CDR3 runs to 16 residues. The V gene lost 5 bases and the J gene lost 7 bases, with 21 bases spanning the gap. The DNA for the CDR3 is TGTGCCAGCAGCCTGCGGGGGTTGGAGGGCTTCCAGCCCCAGCATTTT. The encoded protein is CASSLRGLEGFQPQHF.

CDR3 DNA sequence: TGTGCCAGCAGTTACACGGACAGGGGAGGCGAGCAGTACTTC. Translation: CASSYTDRGGEQYF. The genes are TRBV6-5 and TRBJ2-7, with TRBD1 matching 9 bases. With 2 bases clipped from V and 6 bases from J, the junction kept 5 bases outside the gene matches. The germline CDR1 and CDR2 sequences are MNHEY and SVGAGI. The CDR3 loop spans 14 amino acids.